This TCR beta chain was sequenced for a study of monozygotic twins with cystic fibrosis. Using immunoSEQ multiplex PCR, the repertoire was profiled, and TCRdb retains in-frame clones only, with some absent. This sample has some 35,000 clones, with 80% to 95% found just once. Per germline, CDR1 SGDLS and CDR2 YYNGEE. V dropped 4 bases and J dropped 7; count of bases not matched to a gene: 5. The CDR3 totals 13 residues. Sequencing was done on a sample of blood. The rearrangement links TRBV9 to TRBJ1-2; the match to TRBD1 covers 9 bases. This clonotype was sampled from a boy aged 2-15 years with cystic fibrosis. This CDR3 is CASSPSQGAGYTF. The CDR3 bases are TGTGCCAGCAGCCCCTCACAGGGGGCTGGCTACACCTTC.